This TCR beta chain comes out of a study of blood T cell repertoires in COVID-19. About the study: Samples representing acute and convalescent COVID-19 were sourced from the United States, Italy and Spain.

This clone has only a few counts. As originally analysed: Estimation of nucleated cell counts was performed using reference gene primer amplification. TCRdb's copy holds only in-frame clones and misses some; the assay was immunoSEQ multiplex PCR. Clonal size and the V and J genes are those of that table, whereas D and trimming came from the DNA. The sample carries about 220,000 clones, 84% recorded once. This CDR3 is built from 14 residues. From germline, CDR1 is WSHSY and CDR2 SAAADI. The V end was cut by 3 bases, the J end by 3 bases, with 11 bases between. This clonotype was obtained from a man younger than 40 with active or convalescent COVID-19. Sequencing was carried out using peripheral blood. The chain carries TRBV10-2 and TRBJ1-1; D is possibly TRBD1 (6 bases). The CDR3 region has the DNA TGCGCCAGCAGTGATTTATCAGGGGACACTGAAGCTTTCTTT. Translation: CASSDLSGDTEAFF.